The 19 T cell receptor beta chains below all came from one sample that was sequenced in a study of blood T cell repertoires in COVID-19. Measured with immunoSEQ multiplex PCR; TCRdb has only the in-frame clones, and not every one. The table includes approximately 46,000 clones, around 83% detected once. Sequencing was carried out using peripheral blood. These receptors were obtained from a woman aged 70-85 years in a cohort sampled during active COVID-19.

V is TRBV6-6 and J is TRBJ2-2; 12 positions agree with TRBD2. V shed 5 bases, J shed 4 bases, and the junction held 8 bases outside the gene matches. Germline-derived CDR1 and CDR2 are MNHNY and SVGAGI (reference sequence). The CDR3 contains 17 residues. CDR3 DNA: TGTGCCAGCAGTCGACGGACTAGCGGGATAGGCACCGGGGAGCTGTTTTTT. Translation: CASSRRTSGIGTGELFF.

The V gene is TRBV2, the J gene TRBJ2-7; 8 nucleotides line up with TRBD2. The CDR3 loop spans 14 amino acids. The V gene's germline CDR1 is SNHLY and CDR2 FYNNEI. After removal of 3 bases from V and 6 bases from J, the junction contained 7 bases not matched to a gene. The CDR3 region has the DNA TGTGCCAGCAGTGACAGCGGGAGCTGGGTCGAGCAGTACTTC. This translates into CASSDSGSWVEQYF.

The V gene is TRBV28, the J gene TRBJ1-4; 12 bases line up with TRBD1. Trimming at V came to 8 bases and at J to 8 bases, leaving 3 bases not matched to a gene. Germline V gene lookup returns CDR1 MDHEN and CDR2 SYDVKM. This CDR3 contains 13 residues. For the CDR3, the DNA is TGTGCCAGCGCCGGGACAGGGGGCGAAAAACTGTTTTTT. This translates into CASAGTGGEKLFF.

The chain joins TRBV29-1 to TRBJ1-1; TRBD1 matches 11 bases. The junction had 8 bases not matched to a gene; V was cut back by 6 bases and J by 5 bases. The V gene's germline CDR1 is SQVTM and CDR2 ANQGSEA. This CDR3 has 14 residues. Written as DNA, the CDR3 is TGCAGCGTCGTGGGGGACAGGGGGTATACTGAAGCTTTCTTT. Translating gives CSVVGDRGYTEAFF.

This clone was seen a few times. The rearrangement joins TRBV24-1 to TRBJ2-3, with 7 bases identical to TRBD1. J was trimmed by 13 bases and V by 5 bases; bases with no gene match: 20. Germline loops: CDR1 KGHDR, CDR2 SFDVKD. The CDR3 is 16 residues long. CDR3 sequence reads: CATSASSGTEVVGEYF. The CDR3 region has the DNA TGTGCCACCAGTGCCTCATCCGGGACAGAAGTTGTGGGGGAGTATTTT.

This clone was observed a few times. This sequence joins TRBV14 and TRBJ1-6, with D unclear. Trimming pared 4 bases from V and 7 bases from J, leaving 14 bases between. Germline lookup yields CDR1 SGHDN and CDR2 FVKESK. The CDR3 is made up of 15 amino acids. As DNA, the CDR3 is TGTGCCAGCAGCCTCGGGATGCATGGGAATTCACCCCTCCACTTT. Protein: CASSLGMHGNSPLHF.

The V gene is TRBV6-2 or TRBV6-3, the J gene TRBJ2-3; tentatively, D is TRBD1 (6 bases). The CDR3 runs 17 residues. The V gene's germline CDR1 is MNHEY and CDR2 SVGEGT. V was pared by 0 bases and J by 5 bases, with 18 bases between. CDR3 DNA sequence: TGTGCCAGCAGTTACTCAGCAGGACAGTCGTCCGGAGATACGCAGTATTTT. It specifies CASSYSAGQSSGDTQYF.

This clone was observed a few times. Within the sample, other DNA sequences also encode this same CDR3. CDR3 sequence: CASSRDRGLNTIYF. CDR3 DNA: TGTGCCAGCAGCCGCGACAGGGGATTGAACACCATATATTTT. This chain connects TRBV5-6 to TRBJ1-3; 8 nucleotides line up with TRBD1. The J segment lost 7 bases and the V segment lost 4 bases, leaving 7 bases of the junction unmatched. Germline-derived CDR1 and CDR2 are SGHDT and YYEEEE. The CDR3 totals 14 residues.

The genes are TRBV10-1 and TRBJ2-1; D is unclear. V was pared by 8 bases and J by 4 bases, with 6 bases between. The CDR3 is 11 residues long. The V gene's germline CDR1 is WNHNN and CDR2 SYGVQD (reference sequence). CDR3 nucleotides: TGCGCCAGCGGGCAGTACAATGAGCAGTTCTTC. It codes for CASGQYNEQFF.

The chain employs TRBV5-1 and TRBJ2-1, with 7 positions matching TRBD2. V lost 8 bases, J lost 4 bases, and 6 bases stayed unmatched. CDR1 is SGHRS, CDR2 YFSETQ, per germline. CDR3 length: 13 amino acids. DNA of the CDR3: TGCGCCAGGGGAGCGGGACTATACAATGAGCAGTTCTTC. It encodes CARGAGLYNEQFF.

J is TRBJ2-1 and V is TRBV19; a possible D gene is TRBD2 (5 bases). Trimming cost V 10 bases and J 4 bases, with 20 bases left between them. Germline V lookup: CDR1 LNHDA, CDR2 SQIVND (reference sequence). The CDR3 length is 15 residues. CDR3 sequence: CATKYEAGLYNEQFF. In DNA form, the CDR3 reads TGTGCCACCAAGTACGAGGCGGGCCTTTACAATGAGCAGTTCTTC.

This chain uses TRBV7-8 with TRBJ1-6; 7 bases agree with TRBD1. The V and J ends lost 2 bases and 12 bases, in that order; junction bases with no gene match: 7. The CDR3 totals 14 residues. Germline V gene data show CDR1 as SGHVS and CDR2 as FQNEAQ. CDR3 bases: TGTGCCAGCAGCTTAACAGGGACAGAGAGACCCCTCCACTTT. As protein: CASSLTGTERPLHF.

The V gene is TRBV6-1, the J gene TRBJ1-4; D is possibly TRBD1 (5 bases). Germline V gene data show CDR1 as MNHNS and CDR2 as SASEGT. This CDR3 has 14 amino acids. The V and J ends lost 2 bases and 5 bases respectively, with 9 bases between them. This CDR3 is CASSEWAGNEKLFF. The CDR3 DNA is TGTGCCAGCAGTGAATGGGCAGGGAATGAAAAACTGTTTTTT.

The rearrangement uses TRBV7-2 and TRBJ2-5; 7 bases line up with TRBD1. The germline gives CDR1 SGHTA, CDR2 FQGNSA. This CDR3 contains 14 residues. V was pared by 2 bases and J by 4 bases, with 4 bases of the junction left unmatched. The CDR3 loop is CASSLFQGVETQYF. CDR3 in DNA: TGTGCCAGCAGCTTATTCCAGGGGGTAGAGACCCAGTACTTC.

The rearrangement links TRBV19 to TRBJ2-1, with 8 bases aligning to TRBD2. Trimming took 5 bases from V and 7 from J; bases not matched to a gene: 7. CDR3 length: 14 amino acids. CDR1 is LNHDA and CDR2 is SQIVND in the germline V gene (reference sequence). The CDR3 DNA reads TGTGCCAGTAGTGCAAGCGGGAGTGCGAATGAGCAGTTCTTC. Translating gives CASSASGSANEQFF. Based on the CDR3 plus reference TRBV19 and TRBJ2-1, the full variable domain is DGGITQSPKYLFRKEGQNVTLSCEQNLNHDAMYWYRQDPGQGLRLIYYSQIVNDFQKGDIAEGYSVSREKKESFPLTVTSAQKNPTAFYLCASSASGSANEQFFGPGTRLTVL.

The J gene is TRBJ1-2, the V gene TRBV5-5; possibly TRBD1 for D (6 bases). CDR1 is SGHKS, CDR2 YYEKEE, per germline (reference sequence). The CDR3 contains 14 residues. Trimming removed 2 bases at V and 6 bases at J, with 14 bases between. The CDR3 DNA is TGTGCCAGCAGCTTCGGCGGGGGCGGTCATGGCTACACCTTC. It specifies CASSFGGGGHGYTF.

The chain recombines TRBV7-9 with TRBJ2-5, with TRBD1 as a possible D gene (5 bases). Germline CDR1 reads SEHNR; CDR2 reads FQNEAQ (reference sequence). The germline V and J ends were trimmed by 1 base and 2 bases, with 8 bases remaining between them. CDR3 length: 14 residues. CDR3 sequence: CASSLGGIQETQYF. The CDR3 nucleotides read TGTGCCAGCAGCTTAGGGGGCATACAAGAGACCCAGTACTTC.

The chain recombines TRBV30 with TRBJ2-5, with 7 bases aligning to TRBD1. The CDR3 runs 13 residues. V gave up 2 bases and J gave up 5 bases; unmatched junction bases: 5. Germline V CDR1 and CDR2: GTSNPN, SVGIG (reference sequence). The CDR3 is CAWSKGALETQYF. CDR3 bases: TGTGCCTGGAGTAAGGGGGCGTTGGAGACCCAGTACTTC.

In its sample, this clone was seen once. This chain joins TRBV27 and TRBJ2-1, with TRBD2 as a possible D gene (5 bases). V dropped 8 bases and J dropped 10 bases, with 24 bases sitting between them. The CDR3 is 15 residues long. Looked up from germline, CDR1 is MNHEY and CDR2 is SMNVEV (reference sequence). This CDR3 reads CASFSPAAGILEQFF. CDR3 nucleotide sequence: TGTGCCAGCTTTAGCCCAGCGGCCGGCATCTTGGAGCAGTTCTTC.